This T cell receptor beta chain was sequenced during a study of human T cells and chemical hapten exposure (dated by TCRdb to the early 2020s). About the investigation overall: The libraries were sequenced as a pool, and the TCR yield per sample differed mostly because of small variations in library volumes within the pool. This study followed changes in the peripheral blood TCR repertoire in vivo during primary and secondary sensitization of alopecia patients to the hapten diphenylcyclopropenone (DPC). For every blood RNA sample, sequencing covered both the TCR alpha and TCR beta chains. Results and caveats for the whole study, not just this receptor: No change with DPC sensitization was found in the number of TCRs above 1 in 1000 frequency, and no evidence of global repertoire structure alterations was found. After repeated subsampling, changes were observed in the strength of the expansion versus patch-test correlation and in the threshold at which the correlation became significant.

The sample's time point label is to be understood as: healthy volunteer bleed at 2 weeks. Unfractionated whole blood was collected in Tempus Blood RNA tubes, and total RNA was extracted from that blood. Roughly 5 healthy volunteers served as TCR sequencing controls and were bled at day 0, 2 weeks and 6 weeks. From a lookup of the germline V gene (reference sequence), CDR1 and CDR2 are DFQATT and SNEGSKA. At the junction V is shortened by 6 bases and J by 3 bases; bases outside the gene matches: 5. The CDR3 numbers 13 residues from cysteine through phenylalanine. Kept here is only the CDR3 DNA, which spans 39 bases and is read in frame from base 1. Receptor libraries were prepared by RACE. Sequenced using a NextSeq 500. During library preparation, unique molecular identifiers were attached to individual cDNA molecules so that TCRs could be counted in a quantitative, reproducible way. For the original study's pipeline: Samples had a median of roughly 91,000 TCRs, with a range from 23,224 to 690,600. V, J and CDR3 annotation of the TCR reads was carried out using the Decombinator software suite. For the PS versus PT1 abundance plots, all samples were subsampled to the same number of TCRs (28,000). Expanded TCRs were defined as absent before sensitization and observed at least eight times at the 2-week time point. The public reads were run again by TCRdb, first through fastp at Q25 and then through MiXCR, and only productive beta chains were kept. Under each unique CDR3 protein, matching rows form one entry showing the most common genes and DNA. These V and J calls derive from TCRdb rather than the authors' analysis. In all, the sample holds about 46,000 distinct CDR3 sequences, and roughly 4% of those were seen once. Jointly, the top ten make up around 1.6% of the sample.

This clonotype was observed at least ten times. The clone's antigen remains unknown. No much larger clone exists at a distance of one base, and base qualities are not known. The chain employs TRBV20-1 and TRBJ1-5, with TRBD1 identical over 7 junction bases. Material for sequencing was whole blood. This TCR came from a female donor in good health. Some clones in this sample may be carry-over from other donors' samples. CDR3 sequence: CSALGQDNQPQHF. At the DNA level, the sequence is TGCAGTGCCCTCGGACAGGACAATCAGCCCCAGCATTTT.